The subject of this entry is one TCR beta chain. Its antigen is undetermined. These data belong to a study of T-cell reconstitution after alpha-beta-depleted transplantation in children. Study outcomes and limitations: Once a year had passed after transplant, T-cell counts and diversity came mostly from newly produced T cells. In some patients, recipient T cells and intrathymic progenitors surviving conditioning explained high day-60 diversity. After transplant, at about two months, alpha-beta T cells were reportedly derived from several hundred expanded graft clones.

The TCRbeta library incorporated unique molecular identifiers. TCRdb fed the PCR reads into MiXCR, producing one record per CDR3 protein. The sample includes hundreds of thousands of distinct CDR3 sequences, roughly 23% seen only once; the top ten take 12% to 15%. Trimming left V 3 bases short and J 4 bases short, with 13 bases between. CDR3 length equals 14 residues. Sequenced here: PBMCs, mostly from graft donor cells, sampled 360 days after TCRalphabeta/CD19-depleted stem cell transplant. The receptor comes from a boy under two years old who had a stem cell transplant for acute myeloid leukemia, so the T cells may come from the graft donor. The chain couples TRBV12-3 or TRBV12-4 to TRBJ2-7; possibly TRBD1 for D (6 bases). The CDR3 here is CASSFGTIFYEQYF. DNA for the CDR3: TGTGCCAGCAGTTTCGGGACAATTTTTTACGAGCAGTACTTC.